The clone carrying this T cell receptor beta chain was observed at least ten times. Its antigen is not identified. Looked up from germline, CDR1 is SGHNT and CDR2 is YENEEA. This CDR3 comprises 16 residues. V lost 3 bases and J lost 2; bases outside the gene matches: 4. Stable disease denoted Graves' hyperthyroidism without ophthalmopathy progression within 18 months. Orbital computed tomography and thyroid ultrasound, together with serum TRAb and thyroxine and clinical symptoms, were used for diagnoses. These data originate in a study of T cells in Graves' hyperthyroidism and ophthalmopathy. Whole-study results and caveats: Most thyroid clonotypes that were expanded above 0.001 also turned up in blood.

Using RNA transcripts as the source, TCR beta CDR3 regions were amplified. Using the HTBI primer set, a first-round RT-PCR was run on the TCR CDR3. TCRdb independently ran MiXCR on the multiplex PCR reads; one entry per CDR3 protein. The profile covers hundreds of thousands of distinct CDR3 sequences, with 11% to 15% appearing a single time and approximately 10% taken by the ten largest. This receptor was obtained from a woman aged 18-29 years with Graves' hyperthyroidism. The sample comprised blood. The rearrangement links TRBV11-3 to TRBJ2-7, with 13 bases matching TRBD2. The chain's CDR3 is CASSFSGTSGAYEQYF. The CDR3 coding sequence is TGTGCCAGCAGCTTCTCCGGGACTAGCGGGGCCTACGAGCAGTACTTC.